The 14 T cell receptor beta chains reported below all come from one sample, sequenced in a study of T cells in localized non-small cell lung cancer (dated by TCRdb to about 2020). The library was generated by the immunoSEQ multiplex PCR assay. Held by TCRdb, this immuneACCESS table contains in-frame sequences only and omits some clones. Under half of the omission traces to an unresolved V gene where checked; the cause of the rest is unknown. The sample profile shows tens of thousands of clones; roughly 90% of them were found once. Over 5% of the sample is taken by the ten largest. Sequencing used PBMCs, obtained before any cancer treatment. These receptors all stem from a man aged 40 to 75 with stage II lung adenocarcinoma.

On this clone: A read error may produce the germline difference seen at one junction end. V and J are TRBV18 and TRBJ2-7; the match to TRBD2 covers 13 bases. CDR3 size: 15 residues. Germline V gene data show CDR1 as KGHSH and CDR2 as LQKENI. CDR3 in DNA: TGTGCCAGCTCGCCACTAGCGGGGGGGGACTACGAGCAGTACTTC. Protein: CASSPLAGGDYEQYF.

The V gene is TRBV18, the J gene TRBJ2-7, with TRBD2 as a possible D gene (5 bases). Germline CDR1 reads KGHSH; CDR2 reads LQKENI. The length of the CDR3 is 12 residues. Trimming removed 3 bases from V and 4 bases from J, with 7 bases in between. In DNA form, the CDR3 reads TGTGCCAGCTCACCGGCGGGTTACGAGCAGTACTTC. It codes for CASSPAGYEQYF.

This clone was seen only once. The rearrangement links TRBV5-4 to TRBJ2-5; D is uncertain. CDR3 length: 16 residues. Trimming removed 0 bases from V and 3 bases from J, with 15 bases in between. Germline V gene sequence: CDR1 SGHNT, CDR2 YYREEE (reference sequence). CDR3 in amino acids: CASSLANRGEKETQYF. Here the CDR3 DNA reads TGTGCCAGCAGCTTGGCCAATCGTGGGGAAAAAGAGACCCAGTACTTC.

This chain uses TRBV28 with TRBJ1-2; D possibly corresponds to TRBD1 (6 bases). Looked up from germline, CDR1 is MDHEN and CDR2 is SYDVKM. The germline V and J ends were trimmed by 6 bases and 3 bases, with 11 bases remaining between them. This CDR3 has 13 residues. The CDR3 DNA reads TGTGCCAGCAGACCGACAGGAGACTATGGCTACACCTTC. It codes for CASRPTGDYGYTF.

The J gene is TRBJ2-7, the V gene TRBV7-2, with D possibly matching TRBD2 (6 bases). The V end was cut by 1 base, the J end by 3 bases, with 13 bases between. Germline loops: CDR1 SGHTA, CDR2 FQGNSA. The CDR3 is 15 residues long. The CDR3 DNA follows: TGTGCCAGCAGCTTAGGGGGAGGAGGGCTCTACGAGCAGTACTTC. Amino acid sequence: CASSLGGGGLYEQYF.

The chain uses TRBV7-9 and TRBJ2-7; D gene unclear. The V end was cut by 5 bases, the J end by 5 bases, with 10 bases between. This CDR3 spans 12 amino acids. Germline assignment: CDR1 SEHNR and CDR2 FQNEAQ (reference sequence). DNA of the CDR3: TGTGCCAGCAGCCCTGGCCCGGACGAGCAGTACTTC. Its translation is CASSPGPDEQYF.

The rearrangement joins TRBV6-1 to TRBJ1-5; weak D call: TRBD1 (6 bases). CDR1 is MNHNS and CDR2 is SASEGT in the germline V gene. The CDR3 has 15 amino acids. Trimming stripped 3 bases from V and 3 bases from J, with 12 bases between. CDR3 loop: CASSDEGGNNQPQHF. CDR3 sequence (DNA): TGTGCCAGCAGTGATGAAGGGGGAAACAATCAGCCCCAGCATTTT.

This sequence joins TRBV2 and TRBJ2-3; D perhaps matches TRBD2 (6 bases). CDR1 is SNHLY and CDR2 is FYNNEI in the germline V gene. There are 17 residues in the CDR3. Deletions cut 0 bases from V and 0 bases from J, with 13 bases between. The CDR3 nucleotides are TGTGCCAGCAGTGAAGCGCTGGGAGGTCTAAGCACAGATACGCAGTATTTT. Translation gives CASSEALGGLSTDTQYF.

The chain has TRBV4-3 and TRBJ1-1; D is unclear. This CDR3 region has 16 residues. V dropped 0 bases and J dropped 5 bases, with 16 bases sitting between them. Germline lookup yields CDR1 LGHNA and CDR2 YSLEER. CDR3 sequence (DNA): TGCGCCAGCAGCCAAGAAATATTGGGTGTGGGGACTGAAGCTTTCTTT. Its protein is CASSQEILGVGTEAFF.

This clone appeared a few times. V is TRBV19 and J is TRBJ1-1, with a tentative D call TRBD1 (6 bases). The CDR3 loop spans 14 amino acids. Trimming pared 6 bases from V and 2 bases from J, leaving 13 bases between. Germline V gene lookup returns CDR1 LNHDA and CDR2 SQIVND (reference sequence). CDR3 amino acids: CASREQGGNTEAFF. The CDR3 coding sequence is TGTGCCAGTAGGGAACAGGGCGGTAACACTGAAGCTTTCTTT.

This clone was found a few times. This sequence joins TRBV6-1 and TRBJ2-1; D is unclear. This CDR3 is 17 amino acids long. Germline assignment: CDR1 MNHNS and CDR2 SASEGT. Deletions cut 3 bases from V and 6 bases from J, with 21 bases between. The chain's CDR3 is CASSDQNHRSGGNEQFF. The CDR3 DNA sequence: TGTGCCAGCAGTGACCAGAATCATCGGTCGGGCGGCAATGAGCAGTTCTTC.

V is TRBV7-9 and J is TRBJ1-4; tentatively, D is TRBD1 (6 bases). Trimming shortened V by 6 bases and J by 8 bases, and 13 bases separated the two germline ends. The germline V gene encodes CDR1 SEHNR and CDR2 FQNEAQ (reference sequence). The CDR3 runs 13 residues. The CDR3 bases are TGTGCCAGCAGTGAGTTGGGACAAGAAAAACTGTTTTTT. This sequence encodes CASSELGQEKLFF.

This rearrangement joins TRBV7-8 to TRBJ2-7; 7 nucleotides match TRBD1. The length of the CDR3 is 15 residues. Trimming cost V 5 bases and J 4 bases; bases outside gene matches: 11. Germline CDR1 and CDR2: SGHVS and FQNEAQ. Here the CDR3 reads CASSISGTDTYEQYF. DNA for the CDR3: TGTGCCAGCAGCATCTCCGGGACAGACACGTACGAGCAGTACTTC.

The chain has TRBV9 and TRBJ2-1, with TRBD2 identical over 13 bases. Germline assignment: CDR1 SGDLS and CDR2 YYNGEE. V shed 1 base, J shed 12 bases, and the junction held 10 bases outside the gene matches. This CDR3 spans 16 amino acids. CDR3 protein: CASSVQTSGRSSGQFF. Written as DNA, the CDR3 is TGTGCCAGCAGCGTACAGACTAGCGGGAGGAGTAGCGGGCAGTTCTTC.